The sequence of this TCR beta chain was determined in a study of cytomegalovirus exposure and HLA in healthy donors. Study information: The 120 or so validation repertoires used the same platform as the approximately 700 first-cohort repertoires (as reported by a later analysis).

The table came from immunoSEQ multiplex PCR; TCRdb's copy has only in-frame clones and leaves some out. The data hold 150,000 or so clones, with around four fifths observed a single time. Regarding the study as a whole: Overall, roughly 150 TCR beta chains were annotated as cytomegalovirus-associated. Specificity of a few CMV-associated chains for CMV antigens was verified in vitro.

With 2 bases removed from V and 2 bases from J, the gap between germline ends came to 11 bases. The CDR3 extends over 14 amino acids. Germline loops: CDR1 SGHNT, CDR2 YYREEE (reference sequence). Concerning this clone: Its target is unknown.

The sequenced sample consisted of PBMCs. The TCR originated in a man aged 25-40 years in good health and CMV-seropositive. The chain carries TRBV5-4 and TRBJ2-7; D remains unclear. The DNA for the CDR3 is TGTGCCAGCAGCTTCTCAGGTGTCCCCTACGAGCAGTACTTC. Amino acid sequence: CASSFSGVPYEQYF. Using reference TRBV5-4 and TRBJ2-7 for the parts outside the CDR3, the full variable domain is ETGVTQSPTHLIKTRGQQVTLRCSSQSGHNTVSWYQQALGQGPQFIFQYYREEENGRGNFPPRFSGLQFPNYSSELNVNALELDDSALYLCASSFSGVPYEQYFGPGTRLTVT.